This T cell receptor (beta chain) was captured in a study of T-cell reconstitution after alpha-beta-depleted transplantation in children. Study findings and constraints: T cells produced anew were the main source of T-cell counts and diversity one year after transplant.

This clonotype has a count of ten or more. Its antigen is as yet unknown. The library targeted TCRbeta and was prepared with unique molecular identifiers. A single record per CDR3 protein comes from TCRdb applying MiXCR to the PCR reads. Among fewer than 550,000 distinct CDR3 sequences, under 12% were seen once, and the ten largest hold 2% to 2.5%. CDR1 and CDR2 (germline): DFQATT, SNEGSKA (reference sequence). The CDR3 length is 14 residues. The V end lost 3 bases, the J end lost 3 bases, and 12 bases lay between the germline ends. The clonotype was recovered from a child aged 2-9 years with inherited bone marrow failure, due to receive a stem cell transplant. Material: PBMCs, obtained before TCRalphabeta/CD19-depleted stem cell transplant. The chain links TRBV20-1 to TRBJ2-1; D may be TRBD2 (6 bases). The CDR3 region is CSASRGGVYNEQFF. Here the CDR3 DNA reads TGCAGTGCTAGTAGGGGAGGAGTCTACAATGAGCAGTTCTTC.